These T cell receptor beta chains were read from a single sample in a study of Graves' ophthalmopathy and Graves' hyperthyroidism. A single record per CDR3 protein comes from TCRdb applying MiXCR to the multiplex PCR reads. The data contain hundreds of thousands of distinct CDR3 sequences, about a fifth of them singletons. The source material was peripheral blood. The receptors here all came from a woman between 18 and 29 years old with stable Graves' hyperthyroidism. Some clones in this sample may be carry-over from other donors' samples. Both conserved end residues are trimmed from each CDR3. Each record gives: V gene, clone size, J gene, CDR3 protein. Clone size, where shown, is once, few, many, or a class for clones that have expanded.

>TRBV20-1|-|TRBJ1-5
SAGGGRVGQPQH
>TRBV19|many|TRBJ2-7
ASSISEGQDYEQY
>TRBV9|many|TRBJ1-1
ASSVGLRDTEAF
>TRBV12-3/TRBV12-4|many|TRBJ1-5
ASSEGSGHLYSNQPQH
>TRBV12-3/TRBV12-4|many|TRBJ1-3
ASSSRWGAAGNTIY
>TRBV9|-|TRBJ1-1
ASSVGGSPNTEAF
>TRBV2|many|TRBJ1-5
ASSAGQGFQPQH
>TRBV2|few|TRBJ1-1
ASTMWRGENTEAL
>TRBV4-1|many|TRBJ1-2
ASSQGGGRGNYGYT
>TRBV12-5|-|TRBJ1-1
ASVLSSPGTEAF
>TRBV30|many|TRBJ1-2
AWSVTGTAYGYT
>TRBV19|many|TRBJ1-1
ASILGPEAF
>TRBV28|many|TRBJ2-5
AIRRSGRVETQY
>TRBV12-5|many|TRBJ1-6
ASGPDRPSSYNSPLH
>TRBV12-3/TRBV12-4|-|TRBJ1-1
ASSLSLGQGRTEAF
>TRBV7-6|-|TRBJ1-5
ASSSQWDQPQH
>TRBV30|few|TRBJ2-7
AWRTSGYEQY
>TRBV5-1|-|TRBJ1-1
ASSLTGSTEAF
>TRBV6-1|-|TRBJ1-2
ASRTSGGYT
>TRBV2|many|TRBJ1-6
ASSEFFNSPLH
>TRBV7-6|-|TRBJ2-7
ASRAGLALAGEQY
>TRBV7-3|many|TRBJ1-1
ASRVTGESTEAF
>TRBV19|few|TRBJ1-1
ASSTHRGDTEAF
>TRBV24-1|many|TRBJ2-5
ATSDPTGAAY
>TRBV19|many|TRBJ1-5
ASSAGDLISNQPQH